The rows below give T cell receptor beta chains drawn from one sample of a study of shared clonotypes between healthy human individuals. Clones were read by immunoSEQ multiplex PCR, and TCRdb kept only the in-frame ones, dropping some. This table holds fewer than 700,000 clones, 70% to 80% found once. Sequencing was performed on PBMCs. Source of these receptors: a woman aged 40 to 49 in good health. Some clones in this sample may be carry-over from other donors' samples. CDR3s include the opening cysteine and the closing phenylalanine or tryptophan. A D gene is named only where the DNA matches it firmly. Size is stated for part of the rows, as once, few or many counts, or as a class when the clone is expanded.

clone_size j_call v_call d_call cdr3_nt cdr3_aa
- TRBJ2-3 TRBV29-1 TRBD1 TGCAGCGTCTCAAATCCCGGGACAGGGGGCACAGATACGCAGTATTTT CSVSNPGTGGTDTQYF
- TRBJ2-6 TRBV13 - TGTGCCAGCAGCTTAGATGGGCTTGGGGCCAACGTCCTGACTTTC CASSLDGLGANVLTF
- TRBJ1-2 TRBV4-2 - TGTGCCAGCAGCCAGGGGGCAGACTATGGCTACACCTTC CASSQGADYGYTF
- TRBJ2-5 TRBV5-1 - TGCGCCAGCAGCTTGGGTCAGGGTTACCAAGAGACCCAGTACTTC CASSLGQGYQETQYF
- TRBJ2-4 TRBV28 - TGTGCCAGCAGTTACCTGGGGCAGGGGGCCAAAAACATTCAGTACTTC CASSYLGQGAKNIQYF
- TRBJ1-1 TRBV28 - TGTGCCAGCAGTTTACAGGGCGAGCGGACTGAAGCTTTCTTT CASSLQGERTEAFF
- TRBJ2-5 TRBV5-6 - TGTGCCAGCAGCTTTGGGGGACAACTAATCCAAGAGACCCAGTACTTC CASSFGGQLIQETQYF
few TRBJ2-6 TRBV28 - TGTGCCAGCAGTCCCCTTCGGAGGGGCCGTCCTGGGGCCAACGTCCTGACTTTC CASSPLRRGRPGANVLTF
- TRBJ2-1 TRBV5-1 TRBD2 TGCGCCAGCAGCCCGGGGACTACCCGGGGAGAGGGTGAGCAGTTCTTC CASSPGTTRGEGEQFF
- TRBJ1-1 TRBV28 TRBD1 TGTGCCAGCAGCTTACAGGGGACGAACACTGAAGCTTTCTTT CASSLQGTNTEAFF
once TRBJ1-1 TRBV14 - TGTGCCAGCAGCCAAGGCGGGTGGGGTGAAGCTTTCTTT CASSQGGWGEAFF
few TRBJ2-3 TRBV9 - TGTGCCAGCAGCGTAGAAGGGGATGGGACAGATACGCAGTATTTT CASSVEGDGTDTQYF
- TRBJ2-7 TRBV7-9 - TGTGCCAGCAGCCGATCCGGGACAACTCACTACGAGCAGTACTTC CASSRSGTTHYEQYF
- TRBJ1-6 TRBV28 - TGTGCCAGCAGTTTAGGCAGGGTTGGTTCACCCCTCCACTTT CASSLGRVGSPLHF
- TRBJ2-3 TRBV9 - TGTGCCAGCAGGGGGGGCATGGATACGCAGTATTTT CASRGGMDTQYF
few TRBJ2-5 TRBV7-9 - TGTGCCAGCAGCACGAGTGAGACCCAGTACTTC CASSTSETQYF
- TRBJ1-5 TRBV10-2 - TGCGCCAGCAGTGAAATGTATAGCAATCAGCCCCAGCATTTT CASSEMYSNQPQHF
- TRBJ2-1 TRBV7-8 - TGTGCCAGCAGCTACGGACGGAGCTCCTACAATGAGCAGTTCTTC CASSYGRSSYNEQFF
- TRBJ2-3 TRBV30 - TGTGCCCAAAAGTTCGGCGTTACGCAGTATTTT CAQKFGVTQYF
- TRBJ1-4 TRBV30 - TGTGCCTGCGGACAACGCGAAAAACTGTTTTTT CACGQREKLFF
- TRBJ2-3 TRBV10-2 TRBD2 TGCGCCAGCAGGCGACTAGCGGGAGAAGGCACAGATACGCAGTATTTT CASRRLAGEGTDTQYF
- TRBJ2-1 TRBV9 - TGTGCCAGCAGCGTTGGGAGTTACAATGAGCAGTTCTTC CASSVGSYNEQFF
- TRBJ1-2 TRBV19 TRBD1 TGTGCCAGTAGCCTTGACAGGGGCCCGGGGGATGGCTACACCTTC CASSLDRGPGDGYTF
- TRBJ2-1 TRBV15 TRBD1 TGTGCCACCAGCAGGGGACAGGGGGCTGGCGAGCAGTTCTTC CATSRGQGAGEQFF
- TRBJ2-7 TRBV7-9 TRBD1 TGTGCCAGCAGCTCCACGACAGGGGGTTCCCCCGAGCAGTACTTC CASSSTTGGSPEQYF
many TRBJ1-1 TRBV27 - TGTGCCAGCAGTCGCCCGGGACCCATGAACACTGAAGCTTTCTTT CASSRPGPMNTEAFF
- TRBJ1-1 TRBV10-3 - TGTGCCACCCGGGACGGGAACACTGAAGCTTTCTTT CATRDGNTEAFF
few TRBJ2-7 TRBV5-8 - TGTGCCAGCAGCTTGTTGCCGCCAGACCCGGCAGTCTCCTACGAGCAGTACTTC CASSLLPPDPAVSYEQYF
- TRBJ1-1 TRBV29-1 - TGCAGCGTTCAGTCGAGGGCGGACACTGAAGCTTTCTTT CSVQSRADTEAFF
- TRBJ2-1 TRBV18 TRBD2 TGTGCCAGCTCACCACCGACTAGCGGAGTACGCTACAATGAGCAGTTCTTC CASSPPTSGVRYNEQFF
few TRBJ1-1 TRBV14 - TGTGCCAGCAGCCAAGGGTGGAACACTGAAGCTTTCTTT CASSQGWNTEAFF
- TRBJ1-4 TRBV5-6 - TGTGCCAGCAGCCTAACTGGGACACCAACTAATGAAAAACTGTTTTTT CASSLTGTPTNEKLFF
few TRBJ2-2 TRBV5-6 - TGTGCCAGCAGCTTGGTGGACCGCGACGCCGGGGAGCTGTTTTTT CASSLVDRDAGELFF
- TRBJ1-1 TRBV19 - TGTGCCAGTAGTATGCGGGGCACTGAAGCTTTCTTT CASSMRGTEAFF
many TRBJ1-2 TRBV5-6 TRBD1 TGTGCCAGCAGCTGGGATGGACAGGGGACAAACTATGGCTACACCTTC CASSWDGQGTNYGYTF
- TRBJ2-1 TRBV7-9 - TGTGCCAGCAGCTTACTTCCCAGGTTGAGTAACAATGAGCAGTTCTTC CASSLLPRLSNNEQFF
few TRBJ1-2 TRBV19 - TGTGCCAGTAGTTCCCGGACAGCTAACTATGGCTACACCTTC CASSSRTANYGYTF
few TRBJ1-1 TRBV7-2 TRBD1 TGTGCCAGCAGCTTAGGGGACAGGAGAGGAACTGAAGCTTTCTTT CASSLGDRRGTEAFF
many TRBJ2-7 TRBV4-1 - TGCGCCAGCAGCCACCTAAAGGCTAGCTCCTACGAGCAGTACTTC CASSHLKASSYEQYF
few TRBJ2-7 TRBV20-1 - TGCAGTGCCGACGGTGCCTACGAGCAGTACTTC CSADGAYEQYF
- TRBJ2-7 TRBV7-8 - TGTGCCAGCAGCTTAGTTTCGGGGGTCCCTACCTACGAGCAGTACTTC CASSLVSGVPTYEQYF
- TRBJ1-2 TRBV9 TRBD1 TGTGCCAGCAGCGCCCGGACAGGGTTCTATGGCTACACCTTC CASSARTGFYGYTF
- TRBJ2-7 TRBV5-1 - TGCGCCAGCAGCTTGCGAGGGGAGTCCTACGAGCAGTACTTC CASSLRGESYEQYF
- TRBJ1-2 TRBV2 - TGTGCCAGCAGCTCCGGGGCTACTAGCTATGGCTACACCTTC CASSSGATSYGYTF
- TRBJ1-2 TRBV5-8 - TGTGCCAGCAGCGATCGGGGGCGCGGGAACTATGGCTACACCTTC CASSDRGRGNYGYTF